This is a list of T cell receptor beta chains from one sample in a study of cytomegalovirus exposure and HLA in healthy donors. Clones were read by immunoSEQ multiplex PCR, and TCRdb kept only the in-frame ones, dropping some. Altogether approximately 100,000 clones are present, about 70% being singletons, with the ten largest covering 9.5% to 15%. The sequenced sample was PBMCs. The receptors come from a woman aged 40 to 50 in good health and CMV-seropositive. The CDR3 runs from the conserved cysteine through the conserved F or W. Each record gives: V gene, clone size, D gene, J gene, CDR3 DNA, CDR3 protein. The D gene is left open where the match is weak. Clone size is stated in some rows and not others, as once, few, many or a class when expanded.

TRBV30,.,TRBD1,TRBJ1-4,TGTGCCTGGAGTTTGAACAGGGGTGAAAAACTGTTTTTT,CAWSLNRGEKLFF
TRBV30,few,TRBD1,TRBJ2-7,TGTGCCTGGGGGACAGGGGGCGCCTACGAGCAGTACTTC,CAWGTGGAYEQYF
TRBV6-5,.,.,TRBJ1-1,TGTGCCAGCAGTTACTCGAGCAGGGACACTGAAGCTTTCTTT,CASSYSSRDTEAFF
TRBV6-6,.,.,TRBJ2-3,TGTGCCAGCAGTTACACCAACTCGCAATCAGGGGATACGCAGTATTTT,CASSYTNSQSGDTQYF
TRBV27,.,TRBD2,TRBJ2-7,TGTGCCAGCAGTTTATTGACTAGCGGGGGGGCGTACGAGCAGTACTTC,CASSLLTSGGAYEQYF
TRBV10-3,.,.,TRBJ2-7,TGTGCCATCAGTGAGCCGCTCAGGGGTGGCTACGAGCAGTACTTC,CAISEPLRGGYEQYF
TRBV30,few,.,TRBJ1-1,TGTGCCTGGACGGTCAACTCTGAAGCTTTCTTT,CAWTVNSEAFF
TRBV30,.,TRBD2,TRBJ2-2,TGTGCAGGCAGGGCGGGGGGGTCCACCGGGGAGCTGTTTTTT,CAGRAGGSTGELFF
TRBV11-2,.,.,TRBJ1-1,TGTGCCAGCAGCTTAATTATGGGGGGGGGAACTGAAGCTTTCTTT,CASSLIMGGGTEAFF
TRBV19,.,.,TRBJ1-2,TGTGCCAGTAAGGGGGGAGGGACCTATGGCTACACCTTC,CASKGGGTYGYTF
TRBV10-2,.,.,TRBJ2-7,TGCGCCAGCAGTGATCGCGCGGGGAGCTCCTACGAGCAGTACTTC,CASSDRAGSSYEQYF
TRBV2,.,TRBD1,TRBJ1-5,TGTGCCAGCAGTGGGGGGACAGGGGTTGGTCAGCCCCAGCATTTT,CASSGGTGVGQPQHF
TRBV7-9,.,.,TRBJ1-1,TGTGCCAGCAGCTTAGCTGGGGGGGAGAACACTGAAGCTTTCTTT,CASSLAGGENTEAFF
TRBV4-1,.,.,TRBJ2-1,TGCGCCAGCAGCCAAGATCCGGGCTCCTACAATGAGCAGTTCTTC,CASSQDPGSYNEQFF
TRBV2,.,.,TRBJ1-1,TGTGCCAGCGACTACCCCGGGGGCACTGAAGCTTTCTTT,CASDYPGGTEAFF
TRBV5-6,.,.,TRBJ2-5,TGTGCCAGCAGCCCTGGGCCGGCAGGGAGGGAGACCCAGTACTTC,CASSPGPAGRETQYF
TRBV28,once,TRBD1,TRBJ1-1,TGTGCCAGCAGATCCCGACAGGGGGTAATGAACACTGAAGCTTTCTTT,CASRSRQGVMNTEAFF
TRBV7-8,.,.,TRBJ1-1,TGTGCCAGCACAGGGTACTCTGAAGCTTTCTTT,CASTGYSEAFF
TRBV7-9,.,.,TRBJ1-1,TGTTCCAGCAGCTCGTTCAGGGGGAACACTGAAGCTTTCTTT,CSSSSFRGNTEAFF
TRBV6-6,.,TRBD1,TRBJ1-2,TGTGCCAGCAGTTACAGTCCCGGGACAGGGGGCGGTGGCTACACCTTC,CASSYSPGTGGGGYTF
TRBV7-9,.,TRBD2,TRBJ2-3,TGTGCCAGCAGCTTAGTGGCTAGCGGGGGGCAAGATACGCAGTATTTT,CASSLVASGGQDTQYF
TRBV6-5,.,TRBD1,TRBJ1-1,TGTGCCAGCAGTCCGACAGGGGGCACTGAAGCTTTCTTT,CASSPTGGTEAFF
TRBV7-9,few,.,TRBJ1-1,TGTGCCAGCAGAATCGCCGGAGACCAAGCTTTCTTT,CASRIAGDQAFF
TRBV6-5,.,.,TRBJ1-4,TGTGCCAGCAGTTACTCGGGGGGATTTGGGGAAAAACTGTTTTTT,CASSYSGGFGEKLFF
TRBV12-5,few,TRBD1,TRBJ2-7,TGTGCTAGTGGGTCCGGGACAGGGGATTCCTACGAGCAGTACTTC,CASGSGTGDSYEQYF
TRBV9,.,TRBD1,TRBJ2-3,TGTGCCAGCAGCGTGACTGGGACAGTCACAGATACGCAGTATTTT,CASSVTGTVTDTQYF
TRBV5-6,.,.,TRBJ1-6,TGTGCCAGCAGCTTGGGGGGACTTCGGGCGCTTAATTCACCCCTCCACTTT,CASSLGGLRALNSPLHF
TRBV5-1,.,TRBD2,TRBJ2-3,TGCGCCAGCAGCCAACTAGCGGGCGGGGGTGCAGATACGCAGTATTTT,CASSQLAGGGADTQYF
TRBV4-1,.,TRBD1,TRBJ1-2,TGCGCCAGCAGCCAGCCCCGACAGGGTTTTGGCTATGGCTACACCTTC,CASSQPRQGFGYGYTF
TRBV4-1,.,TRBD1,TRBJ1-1,TGCGCCAGCAGCCGACAGGGGGACACTGAAGCTTTCTTT,CASSRQGDTEAFF
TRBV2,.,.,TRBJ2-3,TGTGCCAGCAGTGAAGACTTAGGGCAGGGAACAGATACGCAGTATTTT,CASSEDLGQGTDTQYF
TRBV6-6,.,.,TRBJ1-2,TGTGCCAGCAGTCGTGCCAGCTATGGCTACACCTTC,CASSRASYGYTF
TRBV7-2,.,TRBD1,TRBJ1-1,TGTGCCAGCAGCCAGGACAGGGGCACTGAAGCTTTCTTT,CASSQDRGTEAFF
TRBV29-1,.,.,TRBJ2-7,TGCAGCGTTGAAGGGGGCGGCGAGCAGTACTTC,CSVEGGGEQYF
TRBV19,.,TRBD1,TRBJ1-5,TGTGCCAGTAGCGGACAGGGGGGATGGGATCAGCCCCAGCATTTT,CASSGQGGWDQPQHF
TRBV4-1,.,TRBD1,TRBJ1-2,TGCGCCAGCAGCCACCCGGGACAGGTGGCGGGCTACACCTTC,CASSHPGQVAGYTF
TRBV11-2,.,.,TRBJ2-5,TGTGCCAGCACCCTGCAGGCTGCAGGGGTTTTTGAGACCCAGTACTTC,CASTLQAAGVFETQYF
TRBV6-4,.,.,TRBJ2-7,TGTGCCAGCATCCCCCCTCACACAGGGTCGCGCGAGCAGTACTTC,CASIPPHTGSREQYF
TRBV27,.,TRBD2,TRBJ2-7,TGTGCCAGCAGTTTAACGGGGGGAAGCTCCTACGAGCAGTACTTC,CASSLTGGSSYEQYF
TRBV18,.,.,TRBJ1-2,TGTGCCAGCTCACCACCGGGCGGGTTCTATGGCTACACCTTC,CASSPPGGFYGYTF
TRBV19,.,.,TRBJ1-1,TGTGCCAGTAGTATCTCACAGGAGAAGAACACTGAAGCTTTCTTT,CASSISQEKNTEAFF